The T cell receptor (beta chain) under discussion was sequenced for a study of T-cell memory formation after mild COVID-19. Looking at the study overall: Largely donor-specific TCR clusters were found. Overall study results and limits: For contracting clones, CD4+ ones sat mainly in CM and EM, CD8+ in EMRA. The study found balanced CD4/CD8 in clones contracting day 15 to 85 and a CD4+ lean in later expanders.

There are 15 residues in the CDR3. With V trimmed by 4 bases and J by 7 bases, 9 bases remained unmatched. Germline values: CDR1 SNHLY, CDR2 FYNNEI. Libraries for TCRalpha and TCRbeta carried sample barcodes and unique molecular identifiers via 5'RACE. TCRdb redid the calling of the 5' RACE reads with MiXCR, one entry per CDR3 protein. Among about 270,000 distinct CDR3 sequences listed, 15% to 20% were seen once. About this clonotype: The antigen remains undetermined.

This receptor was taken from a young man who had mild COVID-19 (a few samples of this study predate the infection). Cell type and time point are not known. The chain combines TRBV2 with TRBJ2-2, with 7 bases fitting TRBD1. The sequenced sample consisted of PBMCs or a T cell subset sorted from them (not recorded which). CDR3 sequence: CASSALGTVFGELFF. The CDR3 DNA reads TGTGCCAGCAGTGCCTTGGGGACAGTCTTCGGGGAGCTGTTTTTT. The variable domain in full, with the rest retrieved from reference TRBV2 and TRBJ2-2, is EPEVTQTPSHQVTQMGQEVILRCVPISNHLYFYWYRQILGQKVEFLVSFYNNEISEKSEIFDDQFSVERPDGSNFTLKIRSTKLEDSAMYFCASSALGTVFGELFFGEGSRLTVL.